A selection of T cell receptor beta chains follows, all from one sample in a study of neurological immune-mediated disorders. TCRdb ran MiXCR on the 5' RACE reads and lists one entry per CDR3 protein. The profile covers about 59,000 distinct CDR3 sequences, with roughly 3.3% appearing a single time and around 3.1% taken by the ten largest. Sequencing input: PBMCs. The receptors come from a woman in her twenties or thirties with multiple sclerosis. CDR3s leave out the opening cysteine and the closing phenylalanine or tryptophan. Each record gives: V gene, CDR3 length, J gene, CDR3 protein.

TRBV5-1	13	TRBJ2-1	ASSTSGTSYNEQF
TRBV6-4	12	TRBJ2-2	ASSAHFGTGELF
TRBV7-9	11	TRBJ1-4	ASSSSQDEKLF
TRBV30	12	TRBJ1-1	AWSILTGGTEAF
TRBV7-6	13	TRBJ2-3	ASSLANMRSDTQY
TRBV10-3	14	TRBJ2-6	AISESVGSGANVLT
TRBV12-3/TRBV12-4	12	TRBJ1-3	ASNDRLSENTIY
TRBV15	12	TRBJ2-2	ATSIINPAGELF
TRBV27	12	TRBJ1-6	ASRSRTGLSPLH
TRBV15	13	TRBJ1-5	ATSREGQGKTPQH
TRBV10-3	11	TRBJ2-7	AISESTGNEQY
TRBV20-1	14	TRBJ1-6	SAEGGESSYNSPLH
TRBV19	12	TRBJ2-2	ASSIGFPTGELF
TRBV4-2	11	TRBJ2-7	ASSQAPFWEQY
TRBV5-6	11	TRBJ1-5	ASSGGFNQPQN
TRBV5-6	13	TRBJ1-5	ASSRQGNSNQPQH
TRBV5-6	13	TRBJ2-6	ASSFRTSGANVLT
TRBV7-2	12	TRBJ1-2	ASSPGGFGYGYT
TRBV29-1	12	TRBJ1-2	SVEDRGPSYGYT
TRBV28	11	TRBJ1-2	ASTRPGGDGYT
TRBV5-5	14	TRBJ2-1	ASSFGDTRRSSEQF
TRBV5-6	13	TRBJ1-1	ASSLFAGTGTQEF
TRBV5-6	12	TRBJ2-4	ASSPVDNKNIQY
TRBV7-9	12	TRBJ1-2	ASSPEAGGHGYT
TRBV28	11	TRBJ2-7	ASIEARSYEQY
TRBV12-3/TRBV12-4	12	TRBJ1-2	ASSFYGFIRGYT
TRBV7-9	13	TRBJ1-3	ASSFSVASRNTIY
TRBV29-1	11	TRBJ2-2	SGQVGGGGELF
TRBV4-3	12	TRBJ1-1	ASSPSTGNTEAF
TRBV5-1	16	TRBJ1-5	ASSLVPQGDKSNQPQH
TRBV20-1	12	TRBJ2-1	SARATAGASEQF
TRBV5-1	13	TRBJ2-2	ASSPGDGLYGELF
TRBV5-1	11	TRBJ2-7	ASSLSVSSGQY
TRBV5-6	13	TRBJ2-3	ASSFSGRAGDTQY
TRBV12-3/TRBV12-4	13	TRBJ2-7	ASRQRQGLSYEQY
TRBV5-1	14	TRBJ2-5	ASSLGQGGAQETQY
TRBV12-3/TRBV12-4	10	TRBJ1-1	ASSSVSAEAF
TRBV11-2	12	TRBJ1-2	ASTLGDSYYGYT
TRBV20-1	14	TRBJ2-5	SASLPSGGSLLAQY
TRBV4-3	13	TRBJ1-2	ASSQDLGRTYGYT
TRBV12-3/TRBV12-4	11	TRBJ2-7	ASRPDSSYEQY
TRBV7-2	12	TRBJ2-1	ASRSGRVSNEQF
TRBV6-5	13	TRBJ2-3	ASSYRGGSTDTQY
TRBV20-1	11	TRBJ2-4	SAIGLAKNIQY
TRBV10-3	11	TRBJ2-2	ATLASNTGELF
TRBV3-1	13	TRBJ2-3	ASSQAGAPTDTQY
TRBV29-1	11	TRBJ1-1	SVEVGVVNAAF
TRBV6-1	14	TRBJ1-3	ASSAPGQGSGNTIY
TRBV20-1	14	TRBJ1-5	SAIHRALPRSQPQN
TRBV20-1	11	TRBJ2-7	SAGTSGTREQY
TRBV10-3	13	TRBJ2-1	AISPGLAGTNEQF
TRBV7-9	15	TRBJ2-2	ASSPTAGTGFTGELF